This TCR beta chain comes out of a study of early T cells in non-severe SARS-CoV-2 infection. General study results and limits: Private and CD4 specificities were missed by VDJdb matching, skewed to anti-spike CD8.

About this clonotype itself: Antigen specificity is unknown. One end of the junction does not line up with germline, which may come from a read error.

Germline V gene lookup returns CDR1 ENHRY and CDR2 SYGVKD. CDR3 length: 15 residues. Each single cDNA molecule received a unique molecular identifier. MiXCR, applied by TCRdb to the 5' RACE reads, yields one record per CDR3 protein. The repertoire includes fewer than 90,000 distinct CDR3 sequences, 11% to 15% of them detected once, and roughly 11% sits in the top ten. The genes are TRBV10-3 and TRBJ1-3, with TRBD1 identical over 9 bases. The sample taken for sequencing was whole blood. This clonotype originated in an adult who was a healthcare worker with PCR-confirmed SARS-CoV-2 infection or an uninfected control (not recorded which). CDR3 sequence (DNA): TGTGCCATCACTCCCGGACAGGGGATTGGACACACCATATATTTT. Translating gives CAITPGQGIGHTIYF.